This T cell receptor (beta chain) was identified in a study of T cell repertoires in cytomegalovirus infection. Study summary: HLA-C-restricted CMV epitopes, recently identified, and well-studied HLA-B-restricted ones were used by the study. Matching HLA type, along with CMV infection, was indicated by public TCR beta signatures. Regarding the study as a whole: Adding up the frequency of public TCR beta families identified people who carried CMV plus the relevant HLA.

TCRdb analysed the reads with MiXCR anew, one entry per CDR3 protein. The sample records hundreds of thousands of distinct CDR3 sequences, roughly a third being singletons. V trimming: 6 bases; J trimming: 0 bases; junction bases outside the gene matches: 9. The CDR3 is made up of 18 amino acids. Note on this clonotype: Antigen: not known.

Here the sequenced sample was cultured PBMCs, taken from culture after CMV antigen stimulation. The source is a human donor in good health (CMV status not recorded). Some clones in this sample may be carry-over from other donors' samples. The chain is built from TRBV12-3 or TRBV12-4 and TRBJ2-4; TRBD2 agrees at 12 bases. The chain's CDR3 is CASSARGLAGGAKNIQYF. CDR3 coding DNA: TGTGCCAGCAGCGCAAGGGGACTAGCGGGTGGAGCCAAAAACATTCAGTACTTC.